The 3 T cell receptor beta chains below all came from one sample that was sequenced in a study of tumor-infiltrating lymphocytes in primary liver carcinoma. Alongside blood RNA obtained from unsorted whole blood, germline DNA was also extracted. TCR beta cDNA came from about 450 ng total RNA, primed with a constant-region primer. Library construction for TCR beta comprised three nested multiplex PCR rounds performed with slightly modified ARM-PCR. Rounds one and two of PCR, each of around 11 cycles, were primed with TRBV1-TRBV30 forward primers and a C-beta reverse primer. TCRdb re-derived calls from the multiplex PCR reads in MiXCR, one entry per CDR3 protein. The data show about 200,000 distinct CDR3 sequences, roughly two thirds seen once. The sequencing input was peripheral blood. The receptors stem from a woman aged 60-75 years with primary liver carcinoma and hepatitis B virus infection.

The rearrangement uses TRBV20-1 and TRBJ1-1; D is possibly TRBD1 (5 bases). The CDR3 covers 12 residues. The V end was cut by 6 bases, the J end by 4 bases, with 12 bases between. The V gene's germline CDR1 is DFQATT and CDR2 SNEGSKA (reference sequence). Here the CDR3 DNA reads TGCAGTGCCAATAGACAGCCCACTGAAGCTTTCTTT. This encodes CSANRQPTEAFF.

As concerns this clonotype: A much larger clone lies one base from this, so it may be a read error. The rearrangement links TRBV5-5 to TRBJ2-1; maybe TRBD2 (5 bases). The CDR3 sequence is 14 residues long. Germline V lookup: CDR1 SGHKS, CDR2 YYEKEE (reference sequence). Trimming took off 4 bases at V and 6 bases at J, with 14 bases between the two ends. The DNA of the CDR3 is TGTGCCAGCAGCCTGGGAGTAGGGCTCAATGAGCAGTTCTTC. Protein: CASSLGVGLNEQFF.

In its sample, this clonotype was seen a few times. This chain links TRBV20-1 with TRBJ2-3, with TRBD1 as a possible D gene (6 bases). V lost 3 bases to trimming and J lost 3 bases, with 13 bases between them. This CDR3 has 14 amino acids. Per the germline V gene, CDR1 is DFQATT and CDR2 is SNEGSKA (reference sequence). The CDR3 protein is CSASLQGLTDTQYF. For the CDR3, the DNA is TGCAGTGCTAGTTTACAGGGATTGACAGATACGCAGTATTTT.